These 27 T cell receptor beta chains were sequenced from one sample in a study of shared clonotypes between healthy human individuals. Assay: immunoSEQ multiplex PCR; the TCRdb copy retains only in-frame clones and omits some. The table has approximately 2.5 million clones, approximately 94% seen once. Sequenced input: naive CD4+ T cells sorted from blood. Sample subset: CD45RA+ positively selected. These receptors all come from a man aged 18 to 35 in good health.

The CDR3, as DNA: TGTGCCAGCCAAATGGGGGCGGTCGGGCTGTTTTTT. Translated: CASQMGAVGLFF. V is TRBV7-8 and J is TRBJ2-2; D perhaps matches TRBD1 (6 bases). The germline gives CDR1 SGHVS, CDR2 FQNEAQ. V was pared by 8 bases and J by 13 bases, with 17 bases between. The CDR3 covers 12 residues. Combining the CDR3 with reference TRBV7-8 and TRBJ2-2 gives the whole variable domain GAGVSQSPRYKVAKRGQDVALRCDPISGHVSLFWYQQALGQGPEFLTYFQNEAQLDKSGLPSDRFFAERPEGSVSTLKIQRTQQEDSAVYLCASQMGAVGLFFGEGSRLTVL.

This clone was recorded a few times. The CDR3 DNA sequence: TGTGCCAGCAGCGTAGAACCGGGACAGAAGAACACTGAAGCTTTCTTT. This gives the protein CASSVEPGQKNTEAFF. V usage is TRBV9 and J usage is TRBJ1-1; 7 positions match TRBD1. Germline CDR1 reads SGDLS; CDR2 reads YYNGEE. Trimming at V came to 0 bases and at J to 1 base, leaving 6 bases not matched to a gene. This CDR3 is built from 16 residues.

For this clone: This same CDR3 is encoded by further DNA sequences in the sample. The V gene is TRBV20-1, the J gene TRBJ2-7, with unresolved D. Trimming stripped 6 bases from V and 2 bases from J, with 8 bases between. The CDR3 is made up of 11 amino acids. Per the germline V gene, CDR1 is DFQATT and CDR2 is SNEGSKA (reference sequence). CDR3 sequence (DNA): TGCAGTGCCCCAGACACCTACGAGCAGTACTTC. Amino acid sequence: CSAPDTYEQYF.

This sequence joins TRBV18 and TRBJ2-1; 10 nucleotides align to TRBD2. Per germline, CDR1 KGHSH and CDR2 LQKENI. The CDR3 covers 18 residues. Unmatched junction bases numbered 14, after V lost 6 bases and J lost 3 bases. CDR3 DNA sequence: TGTGCCAGCTCCCAGCAGGGGCCCGGGACTAGCGACTACAATGAGCAGTTCTTC. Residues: CASSQQGPGTSDYNEQFF.

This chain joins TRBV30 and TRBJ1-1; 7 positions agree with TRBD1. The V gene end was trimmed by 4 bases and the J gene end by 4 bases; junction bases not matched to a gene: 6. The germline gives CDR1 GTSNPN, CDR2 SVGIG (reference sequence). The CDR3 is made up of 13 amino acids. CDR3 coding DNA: TGTGCCTGGATTATCGACAGGGTCACTGAAGCTTTCTTT. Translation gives CAWIIDRVTEAFF. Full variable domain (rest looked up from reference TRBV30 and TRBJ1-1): SQTIHQWPATLVQPVGSPLSLECTVEGTSNPNLYWYRQAAGRGLQLLFYSVGIGQISSEVPQNLSASRPQDRQFILSSKKLLLSDSGFYLCAWIIDRVTEAFFGQGTRLTVV.

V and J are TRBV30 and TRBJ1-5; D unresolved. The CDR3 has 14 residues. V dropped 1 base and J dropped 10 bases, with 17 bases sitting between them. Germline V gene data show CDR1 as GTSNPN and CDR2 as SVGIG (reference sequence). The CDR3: CAWSEGPRIGPQHF. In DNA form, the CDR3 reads TGTGCCTGGAGTGAAGGGCCCCGTATCGGACCCCAGCATTTT.

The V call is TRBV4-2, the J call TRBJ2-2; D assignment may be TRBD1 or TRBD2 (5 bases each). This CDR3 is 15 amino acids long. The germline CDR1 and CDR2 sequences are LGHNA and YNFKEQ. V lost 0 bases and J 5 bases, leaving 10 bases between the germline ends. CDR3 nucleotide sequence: TGTGCCAGCAGCCAAGATGTGGGGGAAACCGGGGAGCTGTTTTTT. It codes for CASSQDVGETGELFF.

The CDR3 region is CAWTGGSTGYTF. The CDR3 DNA reads as TGTGCCTGGACAGGGGGCTCTACTGGCTACACCTTC. This rearrangement joins TRBV30 to TRBJ1-2; TRBD1 matches at 8 bases. Germline V gives CDR1 GTSNPN, CDR2 SVGIG (reference sequence). V shed 4 bases, J shed 7 bases, and the junction held 5 bases outside the gene matches. The CDR3 covers 12 residues.

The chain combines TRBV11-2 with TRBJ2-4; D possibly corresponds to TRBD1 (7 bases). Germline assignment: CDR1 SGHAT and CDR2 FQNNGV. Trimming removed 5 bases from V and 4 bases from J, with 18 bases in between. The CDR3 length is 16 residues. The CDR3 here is CASSDTAGGLKNIQYF. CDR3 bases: TGTGCCAGCAGCGACACGGCAGGGGGGTTAAAAAACATTCAGTACTTC.

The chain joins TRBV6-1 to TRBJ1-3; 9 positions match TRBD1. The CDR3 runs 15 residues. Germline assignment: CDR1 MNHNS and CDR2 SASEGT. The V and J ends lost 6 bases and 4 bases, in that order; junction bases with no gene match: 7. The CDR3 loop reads CASSIGTGKGNTIYF. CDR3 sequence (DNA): TGTGCCAGCAGCATCGGGACAGGGAAAGGAAACACCATATATTTT.

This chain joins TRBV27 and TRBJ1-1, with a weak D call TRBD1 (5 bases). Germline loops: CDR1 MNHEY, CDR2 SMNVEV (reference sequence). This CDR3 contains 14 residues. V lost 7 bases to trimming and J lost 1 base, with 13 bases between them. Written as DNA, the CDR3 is TGTGCCAGCACCCCGAGGCAGGGGAACACTGAAGCTTTCTTT. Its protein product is CASTPRQGNTEAFF.

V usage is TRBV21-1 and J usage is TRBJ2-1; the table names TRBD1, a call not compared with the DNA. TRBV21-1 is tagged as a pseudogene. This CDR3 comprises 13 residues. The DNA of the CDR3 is TGTGCCAGCAAGCAGGGGCGTTACAATGAGCAGTTCTTC. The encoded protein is CASKQGRYNEQFF.

The DNA for the CDR3 is TGCGCCAGCACCGGAGGGTACCAAGAGACCCAGTACTTC. Amino acid sequence: CASTGGYQETQYF. The chain couples TRBV5-1 to TRBJ2-5; a weak D match, TRBD2 (6 bases). Looked up from germline, CDR1 is SGHRS and CDR2 is YFSETQ. V lost 6 bases to trimming and J lost 0 bases, with 9 bases between them. This CDR3 spans 13 amino acids.

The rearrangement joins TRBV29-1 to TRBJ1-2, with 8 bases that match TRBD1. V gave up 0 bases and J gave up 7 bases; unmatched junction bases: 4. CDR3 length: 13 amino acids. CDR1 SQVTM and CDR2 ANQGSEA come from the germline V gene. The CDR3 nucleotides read TGCAGCGTTGAAGACGGACAGGGAATTGGCTACACCTTC. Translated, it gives CSVEDGQGIGYTF.

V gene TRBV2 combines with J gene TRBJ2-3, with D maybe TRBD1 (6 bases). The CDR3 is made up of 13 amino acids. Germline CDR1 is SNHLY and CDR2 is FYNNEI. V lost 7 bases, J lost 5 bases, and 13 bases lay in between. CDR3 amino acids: CASTQQGIDTQYF. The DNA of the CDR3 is TGTGCCAGCACACAACAGGGTATAGATACGCAGTATTTT.

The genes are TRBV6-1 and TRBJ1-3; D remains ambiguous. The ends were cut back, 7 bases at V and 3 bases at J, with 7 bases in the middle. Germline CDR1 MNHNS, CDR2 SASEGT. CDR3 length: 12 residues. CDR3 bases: TGTGCCAGCATGTCCGTTGGAAACACCATATATTTT. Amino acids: CASMSVGNTIYF.

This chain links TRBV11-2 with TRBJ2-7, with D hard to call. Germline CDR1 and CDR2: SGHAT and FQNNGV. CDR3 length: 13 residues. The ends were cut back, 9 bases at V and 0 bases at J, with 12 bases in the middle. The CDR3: CASQPGSSYEQYF. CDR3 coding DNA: TGTGCCAGTCAGCCCGGAAGCTCCTACGAGCAGTACTTC.

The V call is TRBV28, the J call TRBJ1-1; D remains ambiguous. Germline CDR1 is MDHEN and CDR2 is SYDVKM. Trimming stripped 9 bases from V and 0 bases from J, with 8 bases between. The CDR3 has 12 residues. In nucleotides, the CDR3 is TGTGCCAGTAAGCAGATGAACACTGAAGCTTTCTTT. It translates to CASKQMNTEAFF.

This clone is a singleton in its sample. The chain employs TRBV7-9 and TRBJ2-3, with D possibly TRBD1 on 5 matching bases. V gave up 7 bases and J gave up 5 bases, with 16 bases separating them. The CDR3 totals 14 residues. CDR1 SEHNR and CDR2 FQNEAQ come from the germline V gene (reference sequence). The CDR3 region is CASMLQGREDTQYF. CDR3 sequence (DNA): TGTGCCAGCATGCTCCAGGGAAGAGAAGATACGCAGTATTTT.

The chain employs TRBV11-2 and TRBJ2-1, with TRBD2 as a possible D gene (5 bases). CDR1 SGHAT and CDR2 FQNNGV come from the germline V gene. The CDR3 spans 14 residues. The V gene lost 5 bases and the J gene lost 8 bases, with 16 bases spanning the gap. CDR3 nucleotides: TGTGCCAGCAGCCTGTCGTGGGTTAGCGATGAGCAGTTCTTC. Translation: CASSLSWVSDEQFF.

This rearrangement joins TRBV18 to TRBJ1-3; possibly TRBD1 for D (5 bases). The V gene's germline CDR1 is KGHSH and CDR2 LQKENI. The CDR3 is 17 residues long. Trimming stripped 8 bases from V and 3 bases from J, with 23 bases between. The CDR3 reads CASADRDLGTGGNTIYF. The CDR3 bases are TGTGCCAGCGCGGACCGGGACTTGGGTACGGGTGGAAACACCATATATTTT.

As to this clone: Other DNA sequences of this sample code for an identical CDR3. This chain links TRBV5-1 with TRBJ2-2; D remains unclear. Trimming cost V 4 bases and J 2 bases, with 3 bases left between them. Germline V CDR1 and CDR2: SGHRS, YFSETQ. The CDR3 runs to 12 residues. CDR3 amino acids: CASSENTGELFF. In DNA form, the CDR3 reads TGCGCCAGCAGCGAAAACACCGGGGAGCTGTTTTTT. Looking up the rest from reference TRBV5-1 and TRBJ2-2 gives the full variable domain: KAGVTQTPRYLIKTRGQQVTLSCSPISGHRSVSWYQQTPGQGLQFLFEYFSETQRNKGNFPGRFSGRQFSNSRSEMNVSTLELGDSALYLCASSENTGELFFGEGSRLTVL.

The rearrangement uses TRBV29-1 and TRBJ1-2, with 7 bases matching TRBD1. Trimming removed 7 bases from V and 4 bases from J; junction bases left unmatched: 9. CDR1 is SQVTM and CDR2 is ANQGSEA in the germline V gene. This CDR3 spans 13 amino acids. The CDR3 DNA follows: TGCAGCGCCAAAACGACAGGGATCTATGGCTACACCTTC. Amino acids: CSAKTTGIYGYTF.

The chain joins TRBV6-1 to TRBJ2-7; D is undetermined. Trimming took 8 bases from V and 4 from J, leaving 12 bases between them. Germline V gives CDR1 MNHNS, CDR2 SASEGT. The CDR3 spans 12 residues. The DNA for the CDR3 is TGTGCCAGCGGTGCACAAACGTACGAGCAGTACTTC. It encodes CASGAQTYEQYF.

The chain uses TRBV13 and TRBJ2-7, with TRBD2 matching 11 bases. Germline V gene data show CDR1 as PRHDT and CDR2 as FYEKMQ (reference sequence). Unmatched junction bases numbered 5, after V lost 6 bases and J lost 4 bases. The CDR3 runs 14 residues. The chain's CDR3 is CASRRLAGSYEQYF. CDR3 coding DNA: TGTGCCAGCAGGCGACTAGCGGGGTCATACGAGCAGTACTTC.

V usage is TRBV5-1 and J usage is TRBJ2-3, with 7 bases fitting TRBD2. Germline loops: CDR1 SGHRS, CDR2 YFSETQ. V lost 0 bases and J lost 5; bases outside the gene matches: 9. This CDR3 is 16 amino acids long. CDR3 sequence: CASSLARGRLIDTQYF. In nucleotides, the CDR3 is TGCGCCAGCAGCTTGGCCCGCGGGAGATTGATAGATACGCAGTATTTT.

This CDR3 is CASSPPRASGNQETQYF. Written as DNA, the CDR3 is TGTGCCAGCAGCCCTCCCCGGGCTAGCGGGAACCAAGAGACCCAGTACTTC. This sequence joins TRBV9 and TRBJ2-5; 9 bases match TRBD2. Germline trimming cut 4 bases from V and 0 bases from J; bases unmatched to any gene: 10. The CDR3 sequence is 17 residues long. CDR1 and CDR2 (germline): SGDLS, YYNGEE.